A single sample gave rise to the 23 T cell receptor beta chains below, sequenced in a study of T-cell memory formation after mild COVID-19. Each CDR3 protein is one row after TCRdb ran MiXCR on the 5' RACE reads. The table records about 190,000 distinct CDR3 sequences, roughly a tenth of them present only once. What was sequenced was PBMCs or a T cell subset sorted from them (not recorded which). These receptors were collected from a man aged 18 to 29 who had mild COVID-19 (a few samples of this study predate the infection). Cell type and time point are not known.

In this sample, this clonotype turned up a few times. CDR3 in DNA: TGTGCCAGCAGTACCTCCCGCGGGGGGGCTCGAGAGACCCAGTACTTC. It codes for CASSTSRGGARETQYF. The chain is built from TRBV6-6 and TRBJ2-5, with 9 nucleotides matching TRBD2. CDR3 length: 16 amino acids. The trim removed 5 bases at V and 4 bases at J, leaving 11 bases unmatched. The germline V gene encodes CDR1 MNHNY and CDR2 SVGAGI (reference sequence).

This clonotype has a handful of counts. The chain has TRBV12-3 or TRBV12-4 and TRBJ2-2; weak D call: TRBD1 (6 bases). The CDR3 is 14 amino acids. The V and J ends lost 6 bases and 3 bases respectively, with 11 bases between them. The CDR3 loop is CASRPTGYTGELFF. CDR3 bases: TGTGCCAGCAGGCCTACAGGGTACACCGGGGAGCTGTTTTTT.

Only a few counts were recorded for this clonotype. This rearrangement joins TRBV30 to TRBJ2-7; D possibly corresponds to TRBD2 (5 bases). The CDR3 sequence is 13 residues long. V was pared by 0 bases and J by 3 bases, with 9 bases between. Germline V gives CDR1 GTSNPN, CDR2 SVGIG (reference sequence). CDR3 nucleotide sequence: TGTGCCTGGAGTGTACAAGGAGGCTACGAGCAGTACTTC. It translates to CAWSVQGGYEQYF.

There are many counts of this clonotype. V usage is TRBV29-1 and J usage is TRBJ2-5, with 8 bases matching TRBD1. In germline, CDR1 is SQVTM, CDR2 ANQGSEA. V lost 7 bases, J lost 5 bases, and 9 bases stayed unmatched. This CDR3 is built from 13 residues. The CDR3 reads CSARTGLGETQYF. For the CDR3, the DNA is TGCAGCGCACGGACAGGGTTGGGGGAGACCCAGTACTTC.

This sequence joins TRBV2 and TRBJ1-2; perhaps TRBD1 as D (5 bases). Germline loops: CDR1 SNHLY, CDR2 FYNNEI. This CDR3 region has 13 residues. Trimming cost V 4 bases and J 2 bases, with 8 bases left between them. CDR3 loop: CASSGGNNYGYTF. In DNA, the CDR3 is TGTGCCAGCAGTGGGGGGAACAACTATGGCTACACCTTC.

This clonotype was found many times. V and J are TRBV20-1 and TRBJ2-2; D is unclear. The CDR3 consists of 13 residues. CDR1 and CDR2 (germline): DFQATT, SNEGSKA (reference sequence). V was clipped by 2 bases and J by 6 bases, with 10 bases between them. CDR3 sequence reads: CSARKMVSGELFF. The CDR3 nucleotides read TGCAGTGCTAGAAAAATGGTTTCCGGGGAGCTGTTTTTT.

This clonotype was detected ten times or more. The J gene is TRBJ1-5, the V gene TRBV7-2; TRBD1 might be the D (5 bases). CDR1 SGHTA and CDR2 FQGNSA come from the germline V gene. The length of the CDR3 is 13 residues. V was clipped by 5 bases and J by 9 bases, with 14 bases between them. CDR3 in amino acids: CASSIGGVRPQHF. The CDR3 DNA is TGTGCCAGCAGCATAGGAGGGGTGAGGCCCCAGCATTTT.

The CDR3 coding sequence is TGCAGTGCTAGCCCCAGGTTCTTAGGGGATCAGCCCCAGCATTTT. Protein sequence: CSASPRFLGDQPQHF. The genes are TRBV20-1 and TRBJ1-5; the D gene is possibly TRBD1 (5 bases). Germline V gene sequence: CDR1 DFQATT, CDR2 SNEGSKA (reference sequence). The CDR3 is 15 amino acids. V was clipped by 3 bases and J by 5 bases, with 17 bases between them.

The CDR3 DNA follows: TGTGCCAGCAGCTCCCTACAGGGTGCCGGCATTCAGTACTTC. Protein product: CASSSLQGAGIQYF. The V and J genes are TRBV7-8 and TRBJ2-4; a possible D gene is TRBD1 (6 bases). Germline V lookup: CDR1 SGHVS, CDR2 FQNEAQ. The CDR3 has 14 residues. Between the trimmed V and J ends, which lost 4 bases and 9 bases, there was a span of 16 bases.

The chain combines TRBV12-3 or TRBV12-4 with TRBJ2-5; TRBD2 might be the D (7 bases). The CDR3 is 14 residues long. Trimming shortened V by 2 bases and J by 10 bases, and 17 bases separated the two germline ends. The CDR3 DNA is TGTGCCAGCAGTTTAACCGGCCCGAGGGGGGGCCAGTACTTC. Translating gives CASSLTGPRGGQYF.

This sequence joins TRBV4-2 and TRBJ2-5; maybe TRBD2 (6 bases). CDR3 length equals 16 residues. From germline, CDR1 is LGHNA and CDR2 YNFKEQ. V shed 0 bases and J shed 4 bases, with 15 bases lying between them. The CDR3 region is CASSQDLRGNVETQYF. CDR3 DNA sequence: TGTGCCAGCAGCCAAGATCTACGGGGGAACGTAGAGACCCAGTACTTC.

This clonotype was recorded at least ten times. The chain links TRBV12-3 or TRBV12-4 to TRBJ2-2; 8 bases agree with TRBD1. After removal of 5 bases from V and 5 bases from J, the junction contained 10 bases not matched to a gene. The CDR3 sequence is 16 residues long. The CDR3: CASSLRGQAGTGELFF. For the CDR3, the DNA is TGTGCCAGCAGTCTCAGGGGACAGGCTGGGACCGGGGAGCTGTTTTTT.

The chain combines TRBV28 with TRBJ2-7; 7 bases fit TRBD1. The germline V gene encodes CDR1 MDHEN and CDR2 SYDVKM. The CDR3 loop spans 15 amino acids. J gave up 6 bases and V 5 bases, and 13 bases lay outside the gene matches. In nucleotides, the CDR3 is TGTGCCAGCAGTCCCGCGACAGGGTATGGGGGCGAGCAGTACGTC. Its protein product is CASSPATGYGGEQYV.

The V gene is TRBV5-6, the J gene TRBJ2-2, with D hard to call. V was shortened by 6 bases and J by 3 bases, with 9 bases between the two germline ends. Germline V CDR1 and CDR2: SGHDT, YYEEEE. The CDR3 totals 13 residues. The CDR3 DNA is TGTGCCAGCAAACGTAGGGACACCGGGGAGCTGTTTTTT. Amino acid sequence: CASKRRDTGELFF.

This chain joins TRBV24-1 and TRBJ2-6; D remains ambiguous. Germline V gene data show CDR1 as KGHDR and CDR2 as SFDVKD. The CDR3 loop spans 13 amino acids. V was trimmed by 11 bases and J by 0 bases, leaving 7 bases between them. The CDR3 region is CASQNSGANVLTF. CDR3 nucleotides: TGTGCCAGTCAGAACTCTGGGGCCAACGTCCTGACTTTC.

This clonotype has just a few counts. The chain has TRBV4-3 and TRBJ2-2; perhaps D is TRBD1 or TRBD2 (5 bases each). CDR3 length equals 15 residues. CDR1 and CDR2 from the germline V gene are LGHNA and YSLEER. The V gene lost 4 bases and the J gene lost 3 bases, with 12 bases spanning the gap. The CDR3 is CASSPPGRHTGELFF. CDR3 sequence (DNA): TGCGCCAGCAGCCCACCGGGACGGCACACCGGGGAGCTGTTTTTT.

The sample holds a few counts of this clonotype. The J gene is TRBJ1-5, the V gene TRBV7-2; perhaps TRBD1 as D (6 bases). The CDR3 extends over 13 amino acids. V lost 7 bases and J lost 4, with 11 bases in between. Germline lookup yields CDR1 SGHTA and CDR2 FQGNSA. DNA for the CDR3: TGTGCCAGCAATCTCGACAGGAATCAGCCCCAGCATTTT. Amino acid sequence: CASNLDRNQPQHF.

There are many counts of this clonotype. The chain has TRBV4-3 and TRBJ2-5; D ambiguous. V lost 0 bases, J lost 4 bases, and 9 bases lay in between. Germline V gives CDR1 LGHNA, CDR2 YSLEER. CDR3 length: 14 residues. The CDR3 sequence is CASSQDHLAETQYF. CDR3 bases: TGCGCCAGCAGCCAAGATCATTTAGCAGAGACCCAGTACTTC.

This clonotype was seen only a few times. This sequence joins TRBV7-9 and TRBJ2-1; 12 nucleotides line up with TRBD2. This CDR3 contains 19 residues. V shed 5 bases and J 0 bases; nucleotides not matched to a gene: 11. Per the germline V gene, CDR1 is SEHNR and CDR2 is FQNEAQ (reference sequence). The CDR3 reads CASSLPKGGLAGSYNEQFF. CDR3 sequence (DNA): TGTGCCAGCAGCCTCCCGAAGGGGGGACTAGCGGGCTCCTACAATGAGCAGTTCTTC.

This clonotype was found a few times. The CDR3 here is CASSYSLPLRYNEQFF. For the CDR3, the DNA is TGTGCCAGCAGTTACTCGCTTCCTTTGAGGTACAATGAGCAGTTCTTC. V usage is TRBV6-2 or TRBV6-3 and J usage is TRBJ2-1, with D unresolved. The CDR3 extends over 16 amino acids. Trimming cost V 0 bases and J 4 bases, with 13 bases left between them. Germline loops: CDR1 MNHEY, CDR2 SVGEGT.

This clonotype has ten or more counts. The V and J genes are TRBV6-5 and TRBJ2-1; TRBD1 agrees at 7 bases. CDR1 is MNHEY, CDR2 SVGAGI, per germline. With 7 bases clipped from V and 8 bases from J, the junction kept 14 bases outside the gene matches. The CDR3 extends over 15 amino acids. The CDR3 spells CASKIQGPTVHEQFF. CDR3 sequence (DNA): TGTGCCAGCAAGATACAGGGGCCGACCGTCCATGAGCAGTTCTTC.

The genes are TRBV6-5 and TRBJ1-1; no reliable D call. The germline V gene encodes CDR1 MNHEY and CDR2 SVGAGI. Deletions cut 0 bases from V and 3 bases from J, with 11 bases between. The CDR3 runs 15 residues. In nucleotides, the CDR3 is TGTGCCAGCAGTTACTCGACGAAGCCGTACACTGAAGCTTTCTTT. Its translation: CASSYSTKPYTEAFF.

The V call is TRBV18, the J call TRBJ1-5; D might be TRBD1 (6 bases). This CDR3 contains 15 residues. The germline V gene has CDR1 KGHSH and CDR2 LQKENI. V was clipped by 0 bases and J by 2 bases, with 8 bases between them. The DNA for the CDR3 is TGTGCCAGCTCACCACCGGACAGAGGCAATCAGCCCCAGCATTTT. Residues: CASSPPDRGNQPQHF.